This TCR beta chain was retrieved from a study of T-cell reconstitution after alpha-beta-depleted transplantation in children (dated by TCRdb to the mid-2010s). About the study as a whole: T-cell immune reconstitution after TCRalphabeta/CD19-depleted allogeneic hematopoietic cell transplantation in children was quantitatively tracked in the study by means of TCR repertoire profiling.

V lost 0 bases and J lost 2 bases, and the count of bases not matched to a germline gene is 2. From a lookup of the germline V gene, CDR1 and CDR2 are SGHRS and YFSETQ. The CDR3 measures 15 amino acids from cysteine to phenylalanine. Only the CDR3 DNA stays, 45 bases, in frame from base 1. This clonotype was seen a handful of times. There is no known antigen for this receptor. No base qualities exist here, and no much larger clone lies one base off it. Library preparation used PCR. Instrument used: Illumina HiSeq 2500. Molecular barcoding was employed in the preparation of TCR libraries, with unique molecular identifiers being used to normalize TCRbeta repertoire quantification. TCRdb applied fastp at Q25 and MiXCR to the public reads, then kept only in-frame beta chains. Rows merge per CDR3 protein into single entries with the most common DNA and genes. The sample table shows over 200,000 distinct CDR3 sequences, and 8% to 10% are seen once. Roughly 6.2% of the sample goes to the ten largest clones.

Sequenced here: PBMCs from the stem cell graft donor, sampled from the stem cell graft. The rearrangement joined TRBV5-1 to TRBJ2-7, and 10 junctional nucleotides match TRBD1. The TCR was taken from a human donor who donated a stem cell graft to a child with acute lymphoblastic leukemia. The nucleotide sequence is given as TGCGCCAGCAGCTTGGGGACAGGGGGTCCCTACGAGCAGTACTTC. Its translation reads: CASSLGTGGPYEQYF.